This is a list of T cell receptor beta chains from one sample in a study of beta chain features in type 1 diabetes. The data were produced by immunoSEQ multiplex PCR, yet TCRdb's version contains in-frame clones alone and is incomplete. The table lists about 260,000 clones, about 24% of them singletons, with about 0.011% in the top ten. Sample: naive CD4+ T cells from blood. The receptors stem from a woman aged 25-40 years with type 1 diabetes. Both conserved end residues are part of each CDR3. The D gene is left open where the match is weak. For some rows the clone size is stated as once, few or many, or as a class when expanded; others skip it.

>few|.|TRBJ1-5|TRBV4-1
CASSQVVTGISNQPQHF
TGCGCCAGCAGCCAAGTAGTGACGGGGATTAGCAATCAGCCCCAGCATTTT
>.|TRBD1|TRBJ2-7|TRBV2
CVYRGQGSYEQYF
TGTGTATACCGGGGACAGGGATCCTACGAGCAGTACTTC
>.|.|TRBJ2-7|TRBV6-6
CASSYSLTAGYEQYF
TGTGCCAGCAGTTACTCTTTAACTGCGGGGTACGAGCAGTACTTC
>.|TRBD2|TRBJ2-7|TRBV7-2
CASSFTSGPYSYEQYF
TGTGCCAGCAGCTTTACTAGCGGTCCCTACTCCTACGAGCAGTACTTC
>.|TRBD2|TRBJ2-1|TRBV9
CASSELAGGYNEQFF
TGTGCCAGCAGCGAGCTAGCGGGAGGGTACAATGAGCAGTTCTTC
>.|.|TRBJ2-6|TRBV5-1
CASRPEGVGANVLTF
TGCGCCAGCAGGCCCGAGGGGGTCGGGGCCAACGTCCTGACTTTC
>few|.|TRBJ2-1|TRBV18
CASSPRGLDNEQFF
TGTGCCAGCTCACCACGGGGACTTGACAATGAGCAGTTCTTC
>.|.|TRBJ2-7|TRBV7-9
CASSLGETFYEQYF
TGTGCCAGCAGCTTAGGTGAGACTTTCTACGAGCAGTACTTC
>.|TRBD1|TRBJ2-1|TRBV7-6
CASSPMTGNGNEQFF
TGTGCCAGCAGCCCCATGACAGGGAATGGCAATGAGCAGTTCTTC
>.|.|TRBJ2-4|TRBV19
CASRDRVRIQYF
TGTGCCAGTCGGGATCGTGTACGAATTCAGTACTTC
>few|.|TRBJ1-1|TRBV4-1
CASSRAGTLNTEAFF
TGCGCCAGCAGCCGAGCCGGGACTCTGAACACTGAAGCTTTCTTT
>few|.|TRBJ2-3|TRBV2
CAIPTRNTPSGTDTQYF
TGTGCCATCCCAACCCGTAATACGCCGTCGGGCACAGATACGCAGTATTTT
>.|.|TRBJ1-1|TRBV30
CAWNLVTGSEAFF
TGTGCCTGGAATTTGGTGACTGGGTCGGAAGCTTTCTTT
>.|.|TRBJ2-3|TRBV9
CASSVVPSDTQYF
TGTGCCAGCAGCGTAGTTCCTTCCGATACGCAGTATTTT
>.|.|TRBJ2-7|TRBV10-3
CAIGITGSLGYEQYF
TGTGCCATAGGAATTACAGGGTCGTTGGGGTACGAGCAGTACTTC
>.|TRBD2|TRBJ2-1|TRBV11-2
CASSLDVPREVGEQFF
TGTGCCAGCAGCTTAGATGTTCCGCGGGAGGTGGGTGAGCAGTTCTTC
>few|TRBD2|TRBJ2-3|TRBV7-3
CASSSGTSLQYF
TGTGCCAGCAGCTCGGGGACTAGCCTGCAGTATTTT
>.|TRBD1|TRBJ2-6|TRBV28
CASSPRGPGANVLTF
TGTGCCAGCAGTCCGAGGGGGCCTGGGGCCAACGTCCTGACTTTC
>.|TRBD1|TRBJ2-7|TRBV28
CASSLFGTGAPYEQYF
TGTGCCAGCAGTTTATTTGGGACAGGGGCTCCCTACGAGCAGTACTTC
>few|.|TRBJ2-7|TRBV4-1
CASSQTGLSEQYF
TGCGCCAGCAGCCAAACAGGGTTAAGCGAGCAGTACTTC
>few|.|TRBJ1-1|TRBV20-1
CSARSREEAFF
TGCAGTGCTAGATCACGAGAGGAAGCTTTCTTT
>few|TRBD2|TRBJ2-1|TRBV29-1
CSVEGGRVHNEQFF
TGCAGCGTTGAAGGCGGGAGGGTCCACAATGAGCAGTTCTTC
>.|.|TRBJ1-5|TRBV6-5
CASSYSAGRGQPQHF
TGTGCCAGCAGTTACTCGGCAGGGAGGGGTCAGCCCCAGCATTTT
>.|.|TRBJ1-1|TRBV11-2
CASSVQGGSGAFF
TGTGCCAGCAGCGTCCAGGGAGGGAGCGGAGCTTTCTTT
>few|TRBD2|TRBJ2-6|TRBV19
CASKRSGVEPLSGANVLTF
TGTGCCAGTAAACGTAGCGGGGTGGAGCCTCTCTCTGGGGCCAACGTCCTGACTTTC
>.|TRBD2|TRBJ2-5|TRBV4-1
CASSQAASGGETQYF
TGCGCCAGCAGCCAAGCTGCATCGGGAGGAGAGACCCAGTACTTC
>.|.|TRBJ1-1|TRBV6-1
CASSHEVMNTEAFF
TGTGCCAGCTCCCATGAGGTTATGAACACTGAAGCTTTCTTT
>few|.|TRBJ2-2|TRBV15
CATSIRPIGDSGELFF
TGTGCCACCAGCATAAGGCCGATAGGGGACTCCGGGGAGCTGTTTTTT
>.|TRBD2|TRBJ2-1|TRBV29-1
CSVEEGAGGPGRGSYNEQFF
TGCAGCGTTGAGGAAGGGGCGGGAGGGCCGGGAAGGGGCTCCTACAATGAGCAGTTCTTC
>.|.|TRBJ2-5|TRBV15
CATSTRAEGETQYF
TGTGCCACCAGCACCCGAGCGGAGGGGGAGACCCAGTACTTC
>.|TRBD1|TRBJ1-1|TRBV19
CASSTGQANTEAFF
TGTGCCAGTAGTACGGGACAGGCGAACACTGAAGCTTTCTTT
>.|TRBD2|TRBJ2-2|TRBV25-1
CASENPAGATGELFF
TGTGCCAGCGAAAACCCGGCGGGAGCCACCGGGGAGCTGTTTTTT
>few|.|TRBJ2-1|TRBV2
CASLTDNEQFF
TGTGCCAGCCTGACAGACAATGAGCAGTTCTTC
>few|TRBD1|TRBJ1-1|TRBV13
CASSLDRGTEAFF
TGTGCCAGCAGCTTGGACAGGGGCACTGAAGCTTTCTTT
>few|TRBD1|TRBJ2-3|TRBV11-2
CASSFSRSGGRDTQYF
TGTGCCAGCAGCTTTAGTCGGTCAGGGGGCAGGGATACGCAGTATTTT
>.|TRBD2|TRBJ2-5|TRBV7-9
CASSLVGTSGHEQTQYF
TGTGCCAGCAGCTTAGTAGGGACTAGCGGTCACGAACAGACCCAGTACTTC
>.|.|TRBJ2-3|TRBV30
CAWSPLREFFRDTQYF
TGTGCCTGGAGTCCCCTACGGGAGTTTTTTAGAGATACGCAGTATTTT
>few|.|TRBJ2-2|TRBV29-1
CSVDGATGELFF
TGCAGCGTTGATGGGGCGACCGGGGAGCTGTTTTTT
>.|TRBD2|TRBJ2-3|TRBV11-2
CASSSRLAGRADTQYF
TGTGCCAGCAGCTCCAGACTAGCGGGACGGGCAGATACGCAGTATTTT
>few|TRBD1|TRBJ1-2|TRBV15
CATSRDRWDRSLYGYTF
TGTGCCACCAGCAGAGATCGGTGGGACAGGAGCCTCTATGGCTACACCTTC
>.|.|TRBJ2-5|TRBV30
CAWSATETQYF
TGTGCCTGGAGTGCTACCGAGACCCAGTACTTC
>few|TRBD2|TRBJ2-1|TRBV30
CAWSDGGTSGPGEQFF
TGTGCCTGGAGCGATGGGGGGACTAGCGGCCCAGGGGAGCAGTTCTTC
>few|TRBD1|TRBJ2-1|TRBV7-9
CASSSGTGYNEQFF
TGTGCCAGCAGCTCCGGGACAGGGTACAATGAGCAGTTCTTC
>.|.|TRBJ1-2|TRBV11-2
CASSLRRQAFYGYTF
TGTGCCAGCAGCTTACGCCGGCAGGCCTTCTATGGCTACACCTTC
>few|.|TRBJ1-5|TRBV4-1
CASSQDWDINQPQHF
TGCGCCAGCAGCCAAGATTGGGACATCAATCAGCCCCAGCATTTT
>.|TRBD2|TRBJ2-2|TRBV2
CASDLAGGSGELFF
TGTGCCAGCGACCTAGCGGGAGGCAGCGGGGAGCTGTTTTTT
>.|TRBD1|TRBJ1-2|TRBV12-5
CASGAGDRAGYTF
TGTGCTAGTGGGGCGGGTGACAGGGCTGGCTACACCTTC
>.|.|TRBJ2-7|TRBV30
CAWSRSGAYEQYF
TGTGCCTGGTCCCGATCAGGGGCCTACGAGCAGTACTTC
>.|.|TRBJ2-7|TRBV29-1
CSVGRGAEQYF
TGCAGCGTCGGCCGGGGGGCCGAGCAGTACTTC
>.|TRBD2|TRBJ2-1|TRBV7-3
CASSERAGGSYNEQFF
TGTGCCAGCAGCGAACGGGCGGGAGGTTCCTACAATGAGCAGTTCTTC
>.|.|TRBJ1-2|TRBV30
CAWSVPGKGNYGYTF
TGTGCCTGGAGTGTACCCGGGAAAGGGAACTATGGCTACACCTTC
>few|.|TRBJ1-4|TRBV30
CAWSRNSATNEKLFF
TGTGCCTGGAGCCGGAACAGTGCAACTAATGAAAAACTGTTTTTT
>.|.|TRBJ2-5|TRBV5-4
CASSSTGGETQYF
TGTGCCAGCAGCTCGACAGGAGGAGAGACCCAGTACTTC
>few|.|TRBJ1-1|TRBV30
CASNPGENTEAFF
TGTGCCTCTAACCCGGGGGAGAACACTGAAGCTTTCTTT
>.|.|TRBJ1-3|TRBV11-2
CASSHRGGSGNTIYF
TGTGCCAGCAGCCATCGAGGGGGCTCTGGAAACACCATATATTTT